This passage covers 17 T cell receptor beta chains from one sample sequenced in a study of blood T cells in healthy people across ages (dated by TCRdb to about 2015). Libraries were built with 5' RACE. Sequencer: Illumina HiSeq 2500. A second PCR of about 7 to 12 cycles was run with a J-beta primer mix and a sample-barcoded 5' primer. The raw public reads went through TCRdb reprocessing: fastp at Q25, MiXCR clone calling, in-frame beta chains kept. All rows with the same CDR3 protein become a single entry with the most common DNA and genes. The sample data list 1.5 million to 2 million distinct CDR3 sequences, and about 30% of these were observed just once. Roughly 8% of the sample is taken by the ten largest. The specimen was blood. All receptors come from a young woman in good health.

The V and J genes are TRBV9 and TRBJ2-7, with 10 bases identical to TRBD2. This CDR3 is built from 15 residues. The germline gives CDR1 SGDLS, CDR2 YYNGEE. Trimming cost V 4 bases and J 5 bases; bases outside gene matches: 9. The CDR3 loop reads CASSSAGGQRDEQYF. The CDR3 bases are TGTGCCAGCAGCTCAGCGGGGGGGCAGAGGGACGAGCAGTACTTC.

CDR3 sequence reads: CSAAGGSGTSYEQYF. The CDR3 nucleotides are TGCAGTGCCGCTGGTGGTAGCGGGACCTCCTACGAGCAGTACTTC. V and J are TRBV20-1 and TRBJ2-7; 8 nucleotides line up with TRBD2. Germline values: CDR1 DFQATT, CDR2 SNEGSKA (reference sequence). V dropped 6 bases and J dropped 0; count of bases not matched to a gene: 10. The CDR3 runs 15 residues.

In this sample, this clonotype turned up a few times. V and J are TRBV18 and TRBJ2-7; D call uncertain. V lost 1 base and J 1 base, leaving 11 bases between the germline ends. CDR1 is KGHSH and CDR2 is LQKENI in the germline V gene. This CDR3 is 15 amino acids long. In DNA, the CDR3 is TGTGCCAGCTCACCACGGCCAGTCGTTTCCTACGAGCAGTACTTC. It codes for CASSPRPVVSYEQYF.

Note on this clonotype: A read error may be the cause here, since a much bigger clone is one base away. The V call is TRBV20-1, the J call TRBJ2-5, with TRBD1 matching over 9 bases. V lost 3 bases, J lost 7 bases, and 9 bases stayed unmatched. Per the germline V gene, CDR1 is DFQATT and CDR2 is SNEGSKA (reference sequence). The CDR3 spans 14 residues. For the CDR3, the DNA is TGCAGTGCTAGCAGGGACAGGGTAGGGGGGACCCAGTACTTC. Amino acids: CSASRDRVGGTQYF.

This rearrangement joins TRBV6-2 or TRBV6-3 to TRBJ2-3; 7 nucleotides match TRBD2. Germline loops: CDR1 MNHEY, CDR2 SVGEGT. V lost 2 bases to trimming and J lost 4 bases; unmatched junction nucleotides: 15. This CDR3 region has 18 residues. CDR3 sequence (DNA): TGTGCCAGCAGTTACATCGGGGGGTTTAGTACTGTCCCAGATACGCAGTATTTT. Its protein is CASSYIGGFSTVPDTQYF.

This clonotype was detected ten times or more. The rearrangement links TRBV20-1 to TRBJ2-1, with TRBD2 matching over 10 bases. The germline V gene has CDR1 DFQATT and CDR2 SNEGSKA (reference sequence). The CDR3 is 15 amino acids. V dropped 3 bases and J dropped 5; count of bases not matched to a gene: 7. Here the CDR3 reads CSASSLAGVNNEQFF. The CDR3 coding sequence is TGCAGTGCTAGTAGCCTAGCGGGGGTTAACAATGAGCAGTTCTTC.

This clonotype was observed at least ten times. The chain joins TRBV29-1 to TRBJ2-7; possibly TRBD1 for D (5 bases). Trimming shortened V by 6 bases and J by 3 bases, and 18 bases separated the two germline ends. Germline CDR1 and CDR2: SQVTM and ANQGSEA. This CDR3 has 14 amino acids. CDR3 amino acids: CSVRQCSSLYEQYF. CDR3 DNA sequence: TGCAGCGTGCGACAGTGCTCCTCACTCTACGAGCAGTACTTC.

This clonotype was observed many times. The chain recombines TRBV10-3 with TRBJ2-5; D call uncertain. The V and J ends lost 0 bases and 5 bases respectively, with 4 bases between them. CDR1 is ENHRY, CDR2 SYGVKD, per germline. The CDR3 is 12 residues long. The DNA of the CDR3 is TGTGCCATCAGTGAGTCTGCCGAGACCCAGTACTTC. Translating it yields CAISESAETQYF.

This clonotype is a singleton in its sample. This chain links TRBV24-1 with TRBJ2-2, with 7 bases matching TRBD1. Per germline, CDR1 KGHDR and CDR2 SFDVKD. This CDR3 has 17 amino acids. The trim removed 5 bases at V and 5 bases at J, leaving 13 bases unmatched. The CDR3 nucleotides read TGTGCCACCAGTGGAATACAGGGGCTGGTGGGAACCGGGGAGCTGTTTTTT. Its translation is CATSGIQGLVGTGELFF.

In DNA form, the CDR3 reads TGCGCCAGCAGCTTCACCGGGACTAGCGGGAACACCGGGGAGCTGTTTTTT. It yields the protein CASSFTGTSGNTGELFF. This sequence joins TRBV5-1 and TRBJ2-2, with 11 bases aligning to TRBD2. This CDR3 spans 17 amino acids. J lost 1 base, V lost 2 bases, and 4 bases had no gene match. Looked up from germline, CDR1 is SGHRS and CDR2 is YFSETQ.

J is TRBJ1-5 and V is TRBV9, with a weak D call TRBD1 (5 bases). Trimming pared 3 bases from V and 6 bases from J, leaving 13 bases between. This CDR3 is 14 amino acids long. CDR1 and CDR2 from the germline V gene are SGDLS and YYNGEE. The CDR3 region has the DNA TGTGCCAGCAGCGACTACGGGGGAACTCAGCCCCAGCATTTT. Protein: CASSDYGGTQPQHF.

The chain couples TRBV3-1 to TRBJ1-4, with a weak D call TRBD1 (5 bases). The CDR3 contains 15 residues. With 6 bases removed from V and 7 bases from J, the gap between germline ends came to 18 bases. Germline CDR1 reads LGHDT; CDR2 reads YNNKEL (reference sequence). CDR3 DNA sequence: TGTGCCAGCAGACACGGGACGGGGTGGAGTGAAAAACTGTTTTTT. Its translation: CASRHGTGWSEKLFF.

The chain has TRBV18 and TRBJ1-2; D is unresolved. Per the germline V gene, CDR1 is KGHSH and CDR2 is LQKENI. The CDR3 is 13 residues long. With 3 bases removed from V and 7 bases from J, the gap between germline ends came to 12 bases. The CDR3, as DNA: TGTGCCAGCTCACCCTCCAGACAATTTGGCTACACCTTC. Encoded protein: CASSPSRQFGYTF.

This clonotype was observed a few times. The CDR3 coding sequence is TGCAGTGCTAATCGCATTCTGACTAGCGGGGGGTACAATGAGCAGTTCTTC. Amino acid sequence: CSANRILTSGGYNEQFF. The chain employs TRBV20-1 and TRBJ2-1; 13 nucleotides match TRBD2. The CDR3 is made up of 17 amino acids. V lost 4 bases, J lost 4 bases, and 10 bases stayed unmatched. Germline loops: CDR1 DFQATT, CDR2 SNEGSKA (reference sequence).

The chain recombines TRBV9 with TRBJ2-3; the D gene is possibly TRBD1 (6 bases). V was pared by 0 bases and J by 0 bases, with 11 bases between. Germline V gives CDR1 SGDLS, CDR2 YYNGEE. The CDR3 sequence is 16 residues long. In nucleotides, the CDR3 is TGTGCCAGCAGCGTAGTTTGGGGGCCGAGCACAGATACGCAGTATTTT. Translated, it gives CASSVVWGPSTDTQYF.

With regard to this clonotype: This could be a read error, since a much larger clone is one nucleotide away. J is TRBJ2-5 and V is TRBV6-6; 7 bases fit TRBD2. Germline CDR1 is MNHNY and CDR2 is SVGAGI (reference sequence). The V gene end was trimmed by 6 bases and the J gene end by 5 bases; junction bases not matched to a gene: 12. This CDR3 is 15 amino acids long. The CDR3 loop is CASSPGLEVSETQYF. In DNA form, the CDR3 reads TGTGCCAGCAGCCCAGGACTAGAGGTTAGCGAGACCCAGTACTTC.

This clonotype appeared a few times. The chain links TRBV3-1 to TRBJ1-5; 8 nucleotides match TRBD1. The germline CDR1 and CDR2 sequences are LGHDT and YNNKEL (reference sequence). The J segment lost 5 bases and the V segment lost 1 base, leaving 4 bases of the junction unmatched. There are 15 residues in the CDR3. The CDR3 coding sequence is TGTGCCAGCAGCCAAGGGCACAGGGGGGATCAGCCCCAGCATTTT. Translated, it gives CASSQGHRGDQPQHF. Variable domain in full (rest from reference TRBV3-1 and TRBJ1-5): DTAVSQTPKYLVTQMGNDKSIKCEQNLGHDTMYWYKQDSKKFLKIMFSYNNKELIINETVPNRFSPKSPDKAHLNLHINSLELGDSAVYFCASSQGHRGDQPQHFGDGTRLSIL.